This T cell receptor (beta chain) appears in the sequencing data of a study of cytomegalovirus exposure and HLA in healthy donors. Primers for the PCR totalled 60 Vbeta and 13 Jbeta. TCRdb's table, derived via immunoSEQ multiplex PCR, lists solely in-frame clones and lacks some. This sample yields 150,000 to 160,000 clones, of which around 68% are seen a single time; around 2.3% belongs to the top ten. This clone was seen once. Its antigen remains unknown. The CDR3 sequence is 16 residues long. Germline V gene data show CDR1 as LNHDA and CDR2 as SQIVND (reference sequence). Trimming removed 5 bases from V and 2 bases from J; junction bases left unmatched: 6. Whole-study results and caveats: Specificity of three CMV-associated chains for CMV antigens was verified in vitro. The authors listed 180 or so TCR beta chains as cytomegalovirus-associated.

This TCR was recovered from a man aged 25-45 years in good health and CMV-seronegative. The chain carries TRBV19 and TRBJ2-7; 13 nucleotides agree with TRBD2. Material for sequencing was PBMCs. The CDR3 is CASSPRTSGGAYEQYF. The CDR3 coding sequence is TGTGCCAGTAGTCCACGGACTAGCGGGGGAGCCTACGAGCAGTACTTC.